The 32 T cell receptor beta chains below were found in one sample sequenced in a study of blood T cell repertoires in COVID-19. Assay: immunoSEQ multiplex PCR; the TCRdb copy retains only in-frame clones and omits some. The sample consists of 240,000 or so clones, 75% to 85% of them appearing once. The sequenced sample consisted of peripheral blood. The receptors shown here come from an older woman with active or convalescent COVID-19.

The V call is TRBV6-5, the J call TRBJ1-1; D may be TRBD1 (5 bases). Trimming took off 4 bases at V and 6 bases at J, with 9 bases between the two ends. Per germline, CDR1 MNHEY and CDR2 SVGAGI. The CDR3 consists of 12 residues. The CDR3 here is CASSSPTAEAFF. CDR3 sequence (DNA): TGTGCCAGCAGTTCCCCGACAGCTGAAGCTTTCTTT.

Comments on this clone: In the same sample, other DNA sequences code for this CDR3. The CDR3 DNA reads TGTGCCAGCAGTTTAGGAGCTAACTATGGCTACACCTTC. It codes for CASSLGANYGYTF. J is TRBJ1-2 and V is TRBV12-3 or TRBV12-4, with D uncertain. CDR3 size: 13 residues. V was trimmed by 1 base and J by 0 bases, leaving 3 bases between them.

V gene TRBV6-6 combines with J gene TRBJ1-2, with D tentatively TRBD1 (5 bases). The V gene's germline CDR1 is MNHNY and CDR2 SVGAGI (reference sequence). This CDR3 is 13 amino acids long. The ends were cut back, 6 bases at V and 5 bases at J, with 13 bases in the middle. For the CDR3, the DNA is TGTGCCAGCAGATCAGGGAAAGGGTATGGCTACACCTTC. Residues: CASRSGKGYGYTF.

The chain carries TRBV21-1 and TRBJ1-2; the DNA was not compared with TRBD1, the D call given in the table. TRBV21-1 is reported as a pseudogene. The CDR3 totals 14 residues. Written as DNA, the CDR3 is TGTGCCAGCACCCCCGGGACAGGGAGCTATGGCTACACCTTC. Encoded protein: CASTPGTGSYGYTF.

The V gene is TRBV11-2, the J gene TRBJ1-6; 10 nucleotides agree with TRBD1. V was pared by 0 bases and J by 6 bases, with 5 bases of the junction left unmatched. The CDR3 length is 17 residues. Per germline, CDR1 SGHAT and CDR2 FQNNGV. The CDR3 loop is CASSLEGTGAFNSPLHF. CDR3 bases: TGTGCCAGCAGCTTAGAAGGGACAGGGGCTTTTAATTCACCCCTCCACTTT. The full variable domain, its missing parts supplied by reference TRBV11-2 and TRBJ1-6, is EAGVAQSPRYKIIEKRQSVAFWCNPISGHATLYWYQQILGQGPKLLIQFQNNGVVDDSQLPKDRFSAERLKGVDSTLKIQPAKLEDSAVYLCASSLEGTGAFNSPLHFGNGTRLTVT.

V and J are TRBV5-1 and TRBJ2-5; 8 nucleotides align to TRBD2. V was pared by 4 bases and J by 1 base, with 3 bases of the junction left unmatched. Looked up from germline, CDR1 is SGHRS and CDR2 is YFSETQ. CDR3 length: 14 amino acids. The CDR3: CASSPGGPQETQYF. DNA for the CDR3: TGCGCCAGCAGCCCGGGGGGGCCCCAAGAGACCCAGTACTTC. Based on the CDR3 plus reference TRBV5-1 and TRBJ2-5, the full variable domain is KAGVTQTPRYLIKTRGQQVTLSCSPISGHRSVSWYQQTPGQGLQFLFEYFSETQRNKGNFPGRFSGRQFSNSRSEMNVSTLELGDSALYLCASSPGGPQETQYFGPGTRLLVL.

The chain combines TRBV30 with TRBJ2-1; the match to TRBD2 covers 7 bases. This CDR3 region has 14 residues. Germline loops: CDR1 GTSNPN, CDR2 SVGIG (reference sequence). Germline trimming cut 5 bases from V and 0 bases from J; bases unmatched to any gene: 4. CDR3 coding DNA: TGTGCCTGGTCGGGGGGTTTCTCCTACAATGAGCAGTTCTTC. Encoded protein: CAWSGGFSYNEQFF.

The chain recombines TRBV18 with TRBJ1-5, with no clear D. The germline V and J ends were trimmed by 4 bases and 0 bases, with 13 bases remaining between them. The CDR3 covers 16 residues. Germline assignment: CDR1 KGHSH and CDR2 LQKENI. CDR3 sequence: CASSLLESDSNQPQHF. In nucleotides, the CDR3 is TGTGCCAGCTCACTACTGGAGTCGGATAGCAATCAGCCCCAGCATTTT.

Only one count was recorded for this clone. The CDR3 reads CASRSSYEQYF. For the CDR3, the DNA is TGTGCCAGCAGGAGTTCCTACGAGCAGTACTTC. The chain carries TRBV2 and TRBJ2-7; D ambiguous. CDR1 and CDR2 from the germline V gene are SNHLY and FYNNEI. Trimming took off 6 bases at V and 1 base at J, with 4 bases between the two ends. There are 11 residues in the CDR3.

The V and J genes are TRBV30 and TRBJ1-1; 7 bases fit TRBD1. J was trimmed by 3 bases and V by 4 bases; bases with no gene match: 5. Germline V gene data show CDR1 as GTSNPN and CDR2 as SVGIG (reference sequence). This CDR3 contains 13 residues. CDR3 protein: CAWTRGPDTEAFF. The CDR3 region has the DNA TGTGCCTGGACTAGGGGGCCGGACACTGAAGCTTTCTTT.

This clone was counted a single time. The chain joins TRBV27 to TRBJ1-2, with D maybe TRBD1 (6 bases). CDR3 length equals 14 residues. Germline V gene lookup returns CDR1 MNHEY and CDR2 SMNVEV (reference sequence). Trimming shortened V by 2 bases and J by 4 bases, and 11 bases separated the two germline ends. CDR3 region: CASSLGGALYGYTF. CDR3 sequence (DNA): TGTGCCAGCAGTTTAGGGGGGGCCCTCTATGGCTACACCTTC.

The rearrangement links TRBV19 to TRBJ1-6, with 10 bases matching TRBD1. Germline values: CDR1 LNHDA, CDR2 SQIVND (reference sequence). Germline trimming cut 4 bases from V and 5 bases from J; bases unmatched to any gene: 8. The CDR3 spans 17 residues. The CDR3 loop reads CASSTGQGVANNSPLHF. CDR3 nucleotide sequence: TGTGCCAGTAGTACCGGACAGGGGGTAGCCAATAATTCACCCCTCCACTTT.

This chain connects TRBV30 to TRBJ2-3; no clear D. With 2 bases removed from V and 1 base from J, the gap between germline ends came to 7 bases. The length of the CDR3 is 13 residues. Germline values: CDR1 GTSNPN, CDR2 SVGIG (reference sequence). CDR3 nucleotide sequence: TGTGCCTGGAGTCGAGTGGGCACAGATACGCAGTATTTT. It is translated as CAWSRVGTDTQYF. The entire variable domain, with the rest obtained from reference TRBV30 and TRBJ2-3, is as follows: SQTIHQWPATLVQPVGSPLSLECTVEGTSNPNLYWYRQAAGRGLQLLFYSVGIGQISSEVPQNLSASRPQDRQFILSSKKLLLSDSGFYLCAWSRVGTDTQYFGPGTRLTVL.

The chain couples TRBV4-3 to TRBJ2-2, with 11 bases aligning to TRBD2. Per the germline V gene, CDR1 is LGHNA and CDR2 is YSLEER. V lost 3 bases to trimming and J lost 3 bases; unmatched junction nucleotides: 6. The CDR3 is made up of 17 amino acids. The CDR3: CASSQELAGEHTGELFF. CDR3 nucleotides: TGCGCCAGCAGCCAGGAACTAGCGGGGGAGCACACCGGGGAGCTGTTTTTT.

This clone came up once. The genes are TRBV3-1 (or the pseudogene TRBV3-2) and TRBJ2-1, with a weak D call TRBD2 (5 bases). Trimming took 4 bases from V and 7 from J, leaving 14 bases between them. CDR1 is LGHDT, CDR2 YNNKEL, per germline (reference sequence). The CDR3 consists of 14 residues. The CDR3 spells CASSRRGGQNEQFF. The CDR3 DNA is TGTGCCAGCAGCCGCCGGGGTGGTCAGAATGAGCAGTTCTTC.

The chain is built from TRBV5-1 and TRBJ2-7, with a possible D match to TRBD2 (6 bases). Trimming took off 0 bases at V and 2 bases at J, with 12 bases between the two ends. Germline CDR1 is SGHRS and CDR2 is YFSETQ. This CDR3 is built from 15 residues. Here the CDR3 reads CASSLVGGLTYEQYF. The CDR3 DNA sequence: TGCGCCAGCAGCTTGGTTGGAGGGCTGACCTACGAGCAGTACTTC.

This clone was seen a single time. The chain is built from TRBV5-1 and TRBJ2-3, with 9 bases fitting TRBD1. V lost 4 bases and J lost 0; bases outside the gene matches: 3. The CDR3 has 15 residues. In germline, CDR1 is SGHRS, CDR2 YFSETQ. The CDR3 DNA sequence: TGCGCCAGCAGCCAGACAGGGGGGAGCACAGATACGCAGTATTTT. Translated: CASSQTGGSTDTQYF.

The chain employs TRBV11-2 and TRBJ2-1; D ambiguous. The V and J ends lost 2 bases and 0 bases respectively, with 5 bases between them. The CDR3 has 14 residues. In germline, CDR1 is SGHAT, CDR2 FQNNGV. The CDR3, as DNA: TGTGCCAGCAGCTTATCGGGCTCCTACAATGAGCAGTTCTTC. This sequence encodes CASSLSGSYNEQFF.

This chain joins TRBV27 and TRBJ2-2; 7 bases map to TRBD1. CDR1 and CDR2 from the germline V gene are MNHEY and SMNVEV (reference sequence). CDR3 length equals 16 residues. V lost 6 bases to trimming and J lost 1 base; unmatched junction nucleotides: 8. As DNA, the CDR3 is TGTGCCAGCAGGGCCTTCGGGACAGTGAACACCGGGGAGCTGTTTTTT. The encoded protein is CASRAFGTVNTGELFF.

In DNA, the CDR3 is TGTGCCATTGGACAGAACTATGGCTACACCTTC. Translated, it gives CAIGQNYGYTF. The genes are TRBV10-3 and TRBJ1-2; D might be TRBD1 (6 bases). CDR3 length equals 11 residues. V gave up 9 bases and J gave up 2 bases, with 7 bases separating them. Germline V gene sequence: CDR1 ENHRY, CDR2 SYGVKD.

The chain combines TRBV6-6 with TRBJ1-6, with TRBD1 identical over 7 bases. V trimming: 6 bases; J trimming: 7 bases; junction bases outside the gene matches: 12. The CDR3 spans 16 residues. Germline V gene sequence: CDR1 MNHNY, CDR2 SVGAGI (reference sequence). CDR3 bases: TGTGCCAGCAGCTTTGACAGGGAACCACCAAATTCACCCCTCCACTTT. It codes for CASSFDREPPNSPLHF.

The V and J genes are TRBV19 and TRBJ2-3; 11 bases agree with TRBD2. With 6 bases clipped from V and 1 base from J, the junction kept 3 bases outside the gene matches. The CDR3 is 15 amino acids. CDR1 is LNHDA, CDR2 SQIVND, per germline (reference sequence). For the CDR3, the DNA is TGTGCCAGTAGACCGACTAGCGGGGGCACAGATACGCAGTATTTT. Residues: CASRPTSGGTDTQYF.

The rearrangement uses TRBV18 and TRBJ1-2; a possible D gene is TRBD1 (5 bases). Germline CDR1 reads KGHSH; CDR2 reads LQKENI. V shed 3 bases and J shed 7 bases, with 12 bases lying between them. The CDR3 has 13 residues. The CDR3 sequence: CASSPGREGGYTF. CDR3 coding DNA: TGTGCCAGCTCACCGGGCAGGGAGGGTGGCTACACCTTC.

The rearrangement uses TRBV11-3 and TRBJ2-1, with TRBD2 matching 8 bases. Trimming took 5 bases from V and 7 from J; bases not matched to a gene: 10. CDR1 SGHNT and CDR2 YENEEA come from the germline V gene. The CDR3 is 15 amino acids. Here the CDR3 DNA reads TGTGCCAGCAGCACCGGGGGGGCCAAATTAAATGAGCAGTTCTTC. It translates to CASSTGGAKLNEQFF.

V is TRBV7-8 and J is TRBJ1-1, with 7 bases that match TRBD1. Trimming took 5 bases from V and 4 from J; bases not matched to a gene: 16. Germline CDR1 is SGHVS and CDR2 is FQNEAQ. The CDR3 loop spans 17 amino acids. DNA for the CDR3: TGTGCCAGCAGCCCACCCGGTCTGACAGGGATGGGCACTGAAGCTTTCTTT. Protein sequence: CASSPPGLTGMGTEAFF.

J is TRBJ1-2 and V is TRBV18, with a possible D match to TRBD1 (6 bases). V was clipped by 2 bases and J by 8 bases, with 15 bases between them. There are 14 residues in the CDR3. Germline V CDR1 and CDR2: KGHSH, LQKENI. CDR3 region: CASSPSVLTGGYTF. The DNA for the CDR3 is TGTGCCAGCTCACCATCCGTATTGACAGGCGGCTACACCTTC.

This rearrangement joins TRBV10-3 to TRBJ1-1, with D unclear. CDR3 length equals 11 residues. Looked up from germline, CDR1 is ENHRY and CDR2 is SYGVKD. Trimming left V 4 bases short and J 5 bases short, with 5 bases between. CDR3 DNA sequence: TGTGCCATCAGTGCGGGAACTGAAGCTTTCTTT. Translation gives CAISAGTEAFF.

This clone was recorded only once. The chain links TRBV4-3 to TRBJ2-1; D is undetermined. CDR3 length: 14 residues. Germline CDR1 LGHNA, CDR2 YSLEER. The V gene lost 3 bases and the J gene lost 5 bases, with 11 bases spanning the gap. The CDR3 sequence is CASSQGRRNNEQFF. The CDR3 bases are TGCGCCAGCAGCCAGGGCCGAAGGAACAATGAGCAGTTCTTC.

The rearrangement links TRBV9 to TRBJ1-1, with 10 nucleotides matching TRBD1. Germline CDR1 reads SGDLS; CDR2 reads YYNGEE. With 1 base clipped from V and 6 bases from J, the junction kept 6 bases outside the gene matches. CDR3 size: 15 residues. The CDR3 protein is CASSVIGTGDAEAFF. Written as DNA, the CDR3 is TGTGCCAGCAGCGTAATTGGGACAGGGGACGCTGAAGCTTTCTTT. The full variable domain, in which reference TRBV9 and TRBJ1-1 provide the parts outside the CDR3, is DSGVTQTPKHLITATGQRVTLRCSPRSGDLSVYWYQQSLDQGLQFLIQYYNGEERAKGNILERFSAQQFPDLHSELNLSSLELGDSALYFCASSVIGTGDAEAFFGQGTRLTVV.

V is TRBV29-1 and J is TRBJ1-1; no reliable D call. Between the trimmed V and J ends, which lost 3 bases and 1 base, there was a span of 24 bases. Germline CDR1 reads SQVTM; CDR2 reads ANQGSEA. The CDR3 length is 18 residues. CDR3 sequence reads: CSVEATDWMVRANTEAFF. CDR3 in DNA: TGCAGCGTTGAGGCCACGGACTGGATGGTTAGGGCGAACACTGAAGCTTTCTTT.

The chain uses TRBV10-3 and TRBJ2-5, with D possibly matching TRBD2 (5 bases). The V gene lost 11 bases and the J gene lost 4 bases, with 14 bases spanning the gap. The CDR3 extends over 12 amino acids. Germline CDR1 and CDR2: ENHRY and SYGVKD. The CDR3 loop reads CAGGSNGETQYF. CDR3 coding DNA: TGTGCCGGCGGGTCCAACGGAGAGACCCAGTACTTC.

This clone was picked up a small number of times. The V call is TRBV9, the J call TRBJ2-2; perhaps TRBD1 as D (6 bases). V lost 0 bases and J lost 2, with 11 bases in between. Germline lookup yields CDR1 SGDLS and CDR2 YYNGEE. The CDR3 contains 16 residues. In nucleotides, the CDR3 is TGTGCCAGCAGCGTAGGGACAGCCGAAAACACCGGGGAGCTGTTTTTT. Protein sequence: CASSVGTAENTGELFF. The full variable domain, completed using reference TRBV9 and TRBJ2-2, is DSGVTQTPKHLITATGQRVTLRCSPRSGDLSVYWYQQSLDQGLQFLIQYYNGEERAKGNILERFSAQQFPDLHSELNLSSLELGDSALYFCASSVGTAENTGELFFGEGSRLTVL.